Listed here is a single T cell receptor (beta chain). This table comes from immunoSEQ multiplex PCR, and its TCRdb copy is limited to in-frame clones, with some not included. The sample consists of roughly 120,000 clones, over 85% of them appearing once. This CDR3 is 15 amino acids long. CDR1 is MDHEN, CDR2 SYDVKM, per germline. J gave up 3 bases and V 6 bases, and 2 bases lay outside the gene matches. The data derive from a study of blood T cell repertoires in COVID-19. What was sequenced was peripheral blood. The clonotype originates from a man in his 60s with COVID-19, enrolled during active disease. This chain connects TRBV28 to TRBJ2-4; 13 bases align to TRBD2. The CDR3 region is CASRLAGGDKNIQYF. The CDR3 coding sequence is TGTGCCAGCAGACTAGCGGGAGGGGACAAAAACATTCAGTACTTC.